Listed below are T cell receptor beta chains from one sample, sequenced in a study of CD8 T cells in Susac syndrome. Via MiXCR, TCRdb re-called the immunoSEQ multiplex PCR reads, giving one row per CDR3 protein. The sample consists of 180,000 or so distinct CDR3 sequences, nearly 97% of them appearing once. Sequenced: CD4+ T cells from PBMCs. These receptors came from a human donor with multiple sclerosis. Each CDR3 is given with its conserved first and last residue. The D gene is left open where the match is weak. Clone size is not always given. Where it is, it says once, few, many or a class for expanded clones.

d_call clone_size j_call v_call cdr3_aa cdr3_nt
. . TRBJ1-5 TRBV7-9 CASSKTASNQPQHF TGTGCCAGCAGCAAGACCGCTAGCAATCAGCCCCAGCATTTT
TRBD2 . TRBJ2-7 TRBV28 CASTGLVGYEQYF TGTGCCAGCACGGGACTAGTTGGCTACGAGCAGTACTTC
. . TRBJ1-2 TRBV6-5 CASSYDGTNYGYTF TGTGCCAGCAGTTACGACGGAACTAACTATGGCTACACCTTC
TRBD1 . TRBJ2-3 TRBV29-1 CSAWTGASTDTQYF TGCAGCGCGTGGACAGGGGCTAGCACAGATACGCAGTATTTT
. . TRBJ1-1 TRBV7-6 CASSPRPGNTEAFF TGTGCCAGCAGCCCACGTCCGGGAAACACTGAAGCTTTCTTT
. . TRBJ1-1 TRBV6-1 CAALDGPTEAFF TGTGCCGCCCTGGACGGTCCCACTGAAGCTTTCTTT
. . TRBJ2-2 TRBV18 CASSPTPTGELFF TGTGCCAGCTCACCAACACCGACCGGGGAGCTGTTTTTT
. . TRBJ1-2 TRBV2 CASSVGDYGYTF TGTGCCAGCTCCGTGGGGGACTATGGCTACACCTTC
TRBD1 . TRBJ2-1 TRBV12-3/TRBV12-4 CASIPGTGHNEQFF TGTGCCAGCATCCCCGGGACAGGCCACAATGAGCAGTTCTTC
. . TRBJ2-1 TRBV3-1 CASSQDRWGSSYNEQFF TGTGCCAGCAGCCAAGATAGGTGGGGGAGCTCCTACAATGAGCAGTTCTTC
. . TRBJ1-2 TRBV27 CASSLGVRTYGYTF TGTGCCAGCAGTTTAGGTGTCAGGACCTATGGCTACACCTTC
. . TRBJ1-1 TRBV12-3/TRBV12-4 CASSFRSVTQGSEAFF TGTGCCAGCAGTTTTAGGTCCGTTACACAGGGATCTGAAGCTTTCTTT
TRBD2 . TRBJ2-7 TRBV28 CASSHGLGASYEQYF TGTGCCAGCAGTCACGGACTAGGAGCCTCCTACGAGCAGTACTTC
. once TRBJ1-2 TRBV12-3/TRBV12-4 CASSLAGTVNYGYTF TGTGCCAGCAGTTTAGCGGGAACGGTAAACTATGGCTACACCTTC
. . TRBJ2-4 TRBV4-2 CASSQRIAGAGENIQYF TGTGCCAGCAGCCAACGGATCGCGGGGGCCGGGGAAAACATTCAGTACTTC
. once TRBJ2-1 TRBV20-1 CSARDYNEQFF TGCAGTGCTAGAGATTACAATGAGCAGTTCTTC
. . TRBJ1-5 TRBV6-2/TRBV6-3 CASSYGLNSNQPQHF TGTGCCAGCAGTTACGGCCTCAATAGCAATCAGCCCCAGCATTTT
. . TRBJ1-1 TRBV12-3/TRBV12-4 CASSRTALNTEAFF TGTGCCAGCAGCCGGACAGCCTTGAACACTGAAGCTTTCTTT
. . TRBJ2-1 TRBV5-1 CASTYAGAAGVYNEQFF TGCGCCAGCACCTATGCAGGGGCCGCCGGTGTCTACAATGAGCAGTTCTTC
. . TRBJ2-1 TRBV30 CAWAIAGDYYNEQFF TGTGCCTGGGCGATCGCAGGGGACTACTACAATGAGCAGTTCTTC
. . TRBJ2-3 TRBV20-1 CSARDKGRQFTDTQYF TGCAGTGCTAGAGATAAGGGCCGTCAGTTCACAGATACGCAGTATTTT
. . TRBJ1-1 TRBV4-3 CASRMTVNTEAFF TGCGCCAGCAGGATGACAGTTAACACTGAAGCTTTCTTT
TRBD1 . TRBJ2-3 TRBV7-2 CASSLQGAVDTQYF TGTGCCAGCAGCCTACAGGGGGCTGTTGATACGCAGTATTTT
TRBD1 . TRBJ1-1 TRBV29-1 CSGGTGLNTEAFF TGCAGCGGGGGGACAGGATTGAACACTGAAGCTTTCTTT
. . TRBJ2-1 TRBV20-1 CSANFLGSYNEQFF TGCAGTGCAAACTTCCTGGGATCCTACAATGAGCAGTTCTTC
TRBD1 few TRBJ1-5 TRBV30 CAWSVRQGSQPQHF TGTGCCTGGAGTGTTAGACAGGGGAGTCAGCCCCAGCATTTT
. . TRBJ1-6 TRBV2 CASRDFYNSPLHF TGTGCCAGCAGGGACTTTTATAATTCACCCCTCCACTTT
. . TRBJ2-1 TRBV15 CATSRDPDPLNSYNEQFF TGTGCCACCAGCAGAGATCCTGACCCTCTTAACTCCTACAATGAGCAGTTCTTC
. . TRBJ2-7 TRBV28 CASSPLLQTSEQYF TGTGCCAGCAGTCCCCTTTTACAGACAAGCGAGCAGTACTTC
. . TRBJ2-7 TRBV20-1 CSANPAGSSYEQYF TGCAGTGCTAATCCCGCGGGCAGCTCCTACGAGCAGTACTTC
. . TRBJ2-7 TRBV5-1 CASSPQTLTYEQYF TGCGCCAGCAGCCCGCAGACACTCACCTACGAGCAGTACTTC
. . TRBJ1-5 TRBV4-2 CASSQGSQENQPQHF TGTGCCAGCAGCCAAGGGTCACAGGAGAATCAGCCCCAGCATTTT
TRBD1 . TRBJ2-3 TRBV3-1 CASSHWTGGTDTQYF TGTGCCAGCAGCCACTGGACAGGGGGCACAGATACGCAGTATTTT
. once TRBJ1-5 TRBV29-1 CSVGGLNQPQHF TGCAGCGTTGGGGGCTTAAATCAGCCCCAGCATTTT
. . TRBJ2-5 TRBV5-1 CASSFNGIQETQYF TGCGCCAGCAGCTTCAATGGGATACAAGAGACCCAGTACTTC
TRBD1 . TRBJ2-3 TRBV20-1 CSARGDRDVTDTQYF TGCAGTGCTAGGGGGGACAGGGACGTCACAGATACGCAGTATTTT
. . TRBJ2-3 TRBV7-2 CASSFRADTQYF TGTGCCAGCAGTTTCAGGGCAGATACGCAGTATTTT
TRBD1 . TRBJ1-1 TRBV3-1 CASSPRTGRLVTEAFF TGTGCCAGCAGCCCAAGGACAGGGCGGTTGGTCACTGAAGCTTTCTTT
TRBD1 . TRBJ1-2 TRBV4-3 CASSQGSYRGDYGYTF TGCGCCAGCAGCCAAGGGAGCTACAGGGGAGACTATGGCTACACCTTC
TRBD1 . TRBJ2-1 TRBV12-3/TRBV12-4 CASSSHTGTGPSPAIRQFF TGTGCCAGCAGTTCTCACACCGGGACAGGTCCTTCCCCGGCAATTCGGCAGTTCTTC
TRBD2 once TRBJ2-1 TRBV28 CASRPAGAGGFYNEQFF TGTGCCAGCAGACCAGCGGGGGCGGGTGGCTTCTACAATGAGCAGTTCTTC
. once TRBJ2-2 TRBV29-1 CSVLQGGGVGELFF TGCAGCGTGCTACAGGGAGGGGGTGTGGGGGAGCTGTTTTTT
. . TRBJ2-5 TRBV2 CASKPEETQYF TGTGCCAGCAAGCCGGAAGAGACCCAGTACTTC
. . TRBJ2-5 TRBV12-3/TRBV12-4 CASSLAGEYQETQYF TGTGCCAGCAGTTTAGCGGGGGAATACCAAGAGACCCAGTACTTC
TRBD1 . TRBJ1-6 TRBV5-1 CASSPAGQVYSPLHF TGCGCCAGCAGCCCGGCGGGACAGGTATATTCACCCCTCCACTTT
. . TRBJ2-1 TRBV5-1 CASSNWGLQTELLKRNEQFF TGCGCCAGCAGCAACTGGGGACTCCAAACTGAACTCCTAAAAAGAAATGAGCAGTTCTTC
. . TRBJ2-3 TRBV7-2 CASSGDADTQYF TGTGCCAGCAGCGGGGATGCAGATACGCAGTATTTT
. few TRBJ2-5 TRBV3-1 CASSQDRGRGETQYF TGTGCCAGCAGCCAAGATAGGGGACGGGGGGAGACCCAGTACTTC
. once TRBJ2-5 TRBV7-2 CASSLDWETQYF TGTGCCAGCAGCTTAGATTGGGAGACCCAGTACTTC
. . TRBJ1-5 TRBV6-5 CASSRQRNQPQHF TGTGCCAGCAGTCGACAGCGGAATCAGCCCCAGCATTTT
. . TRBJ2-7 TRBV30 CAWSEDGNYEQYF TGTGCCTGGAGTGAGGATGGAAACTACGAGCAGTACTTC
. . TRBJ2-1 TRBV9 CASSVSPHGGVPHNEQFF TGTGCCAGCAGCGTATCCCCCCACGGGGGCGTCCCACACAATGAGCAGTTCTTC
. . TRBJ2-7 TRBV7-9 CASSSGQYEQYF TGTGCCAGCAGCTCGGGACAATACGAGCAGTACTTC